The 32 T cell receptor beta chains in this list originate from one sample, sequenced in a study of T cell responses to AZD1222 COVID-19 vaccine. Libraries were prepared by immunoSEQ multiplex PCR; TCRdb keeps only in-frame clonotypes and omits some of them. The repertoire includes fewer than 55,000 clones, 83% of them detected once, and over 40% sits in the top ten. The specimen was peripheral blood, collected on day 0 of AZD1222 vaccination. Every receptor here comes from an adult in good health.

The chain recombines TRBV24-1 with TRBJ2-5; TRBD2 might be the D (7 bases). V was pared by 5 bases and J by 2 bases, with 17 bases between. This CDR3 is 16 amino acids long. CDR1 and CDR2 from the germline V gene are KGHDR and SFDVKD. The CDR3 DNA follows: TGTGCCACCAGTGCCCTAGGGGAGGGGGGTCAAGAGACCCAGTACTTC. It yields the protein CATSALGEGGQETQYF.

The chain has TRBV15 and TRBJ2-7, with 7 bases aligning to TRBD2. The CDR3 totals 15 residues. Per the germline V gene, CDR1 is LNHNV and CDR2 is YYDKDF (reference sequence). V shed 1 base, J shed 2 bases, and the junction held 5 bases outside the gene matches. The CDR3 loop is CATSRGWGGTYEQYF. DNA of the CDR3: TGTGCCACCAGCAGAGGTTGGGGAGGGACCTACGAGCAGTACTTC.

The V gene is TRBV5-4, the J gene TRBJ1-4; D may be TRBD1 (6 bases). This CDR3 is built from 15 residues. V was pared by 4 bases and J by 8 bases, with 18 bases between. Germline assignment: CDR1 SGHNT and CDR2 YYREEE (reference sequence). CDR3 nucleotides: TGTGCCAGCAGCCCGGACAGAAGGGTGCCCGAAAAACTGTTTTTT. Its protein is CASSPDRRVPEKLFF. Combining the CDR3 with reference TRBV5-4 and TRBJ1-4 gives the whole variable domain ETGVTQSPTHLIKTRGQQVTLRCSSQSGHNTVSWYQQALGQGPQFIFQYYREEENGRGNFPPRFSGLQFPNYSSELNVNALELDDSALYLCASSPDRRVPEKLFFGSGTQLSVL.

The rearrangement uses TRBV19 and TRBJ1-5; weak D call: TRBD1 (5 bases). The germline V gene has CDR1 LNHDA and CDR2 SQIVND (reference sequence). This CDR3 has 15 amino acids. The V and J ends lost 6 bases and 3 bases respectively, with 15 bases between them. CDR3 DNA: TGTGCCAGTAGACTTCAGGGTTTAGACAATCAGCCCCAGCATTTT. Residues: CASRLQGLDNQPQHF.

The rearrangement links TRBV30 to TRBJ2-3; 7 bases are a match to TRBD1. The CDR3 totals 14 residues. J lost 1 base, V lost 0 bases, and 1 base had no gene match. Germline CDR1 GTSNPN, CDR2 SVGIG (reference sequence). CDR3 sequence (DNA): TGTGCCTGGAGTGTAGGGGGCGGCACAGATACGCAGTATTTT. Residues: CAWSVGGGTDTQYF.

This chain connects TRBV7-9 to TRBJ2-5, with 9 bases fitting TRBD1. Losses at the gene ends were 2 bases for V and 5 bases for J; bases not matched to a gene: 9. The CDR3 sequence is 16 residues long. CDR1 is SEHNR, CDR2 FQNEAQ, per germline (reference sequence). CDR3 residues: CASSLTGTGLSETQYF. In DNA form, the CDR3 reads TGTGCCAGCAGCTTAACAGGGACAGGGTTATCGGAGACCCAGTACTTC.

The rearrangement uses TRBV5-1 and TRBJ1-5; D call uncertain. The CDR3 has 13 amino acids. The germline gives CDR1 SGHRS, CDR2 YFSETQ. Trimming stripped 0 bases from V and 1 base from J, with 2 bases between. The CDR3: CASSLGSNQPQHF. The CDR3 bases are TGCGCCAGCAGCTTGGGCAGCAATCAGCCCCAGCATTTT.

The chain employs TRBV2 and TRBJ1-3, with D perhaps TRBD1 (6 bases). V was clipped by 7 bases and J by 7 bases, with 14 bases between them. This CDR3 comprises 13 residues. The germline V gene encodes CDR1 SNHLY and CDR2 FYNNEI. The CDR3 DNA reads TGTGCCAGCACTGGGGGCGAGCTGAACACCATATATTTT. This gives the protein CASTGGELNTIYF.

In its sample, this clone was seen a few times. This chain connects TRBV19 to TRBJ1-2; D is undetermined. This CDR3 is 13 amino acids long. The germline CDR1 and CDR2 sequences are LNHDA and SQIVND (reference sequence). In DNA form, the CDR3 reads TGTGCGACCGCCCAACAGAGTAACTATGGCTACACCTTC. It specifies CATAQQSNYGYTF.

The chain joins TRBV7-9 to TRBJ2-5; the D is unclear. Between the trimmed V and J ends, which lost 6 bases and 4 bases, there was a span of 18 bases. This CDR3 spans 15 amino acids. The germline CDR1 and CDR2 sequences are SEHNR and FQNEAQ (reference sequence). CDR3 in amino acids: CASSPARWGGETQYF. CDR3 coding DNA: TGTGCCAGCAGTCCAGCCCGGTGGGGTGGAGAGACCCAGTACTTC.

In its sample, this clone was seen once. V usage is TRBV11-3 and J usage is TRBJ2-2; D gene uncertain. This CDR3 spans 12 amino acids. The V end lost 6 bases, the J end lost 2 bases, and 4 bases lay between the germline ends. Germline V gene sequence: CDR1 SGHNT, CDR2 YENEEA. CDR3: CASSLNTGELFF. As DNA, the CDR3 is TGTGCCAGCAGTTTAAACACCGGGGAGCTGTTTTTT. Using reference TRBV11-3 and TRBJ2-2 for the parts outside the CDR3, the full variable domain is EAGVVQSPRYKIIEKKQPVAFWCNPISGHNTLYWYLQNLGQGPELLIRYENEEAVDDSQLPKDRFSAERLKGVDSTLKIQPAELGDSAVYLCASSLNTGELFFGEGSRLTVL.

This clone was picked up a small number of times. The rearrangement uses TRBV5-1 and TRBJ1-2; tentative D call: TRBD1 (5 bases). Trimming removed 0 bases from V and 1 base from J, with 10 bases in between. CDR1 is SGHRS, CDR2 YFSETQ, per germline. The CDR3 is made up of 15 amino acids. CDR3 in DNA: TGCGCCAGCAGCTTGGAAGGGACGCTTAACTATGGCTACACCTTC. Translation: CASSLEGTLNYGYTF.

The CDR3 is CASSFPVGLNQPQHF. CDR3 in DNA: TGTGCCAGCAGTTTTCCGGTCGGTCTCAATCAGCCCCAGCATTTT. The chain recombines TRBV28 with TRBJ1-5; no firm D call. The CDR3 extends over 15 amino acids. Germline V CDR1 and CDR2: MDHEN, SYDVKM. V lost 3 bases and J 3 bases, leaving 12 bases between the germline ends. Looking up the rest from reference TRBV28 and TRBJ1-5 gives the full variable domain: DVKVTQSSRYLVKRTGEKVFLECVQDMDHENMFWYRQDPGLGLRLIYFSYDVKMKEKGDIPEGYSVSREKKERFSLILESASTNQTSMYLCASSFPVGLNQPQHFGDGTRLSIL.

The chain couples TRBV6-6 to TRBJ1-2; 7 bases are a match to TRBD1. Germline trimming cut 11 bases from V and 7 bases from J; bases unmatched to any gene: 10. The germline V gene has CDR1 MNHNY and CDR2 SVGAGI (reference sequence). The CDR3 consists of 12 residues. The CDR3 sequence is CAAHTGAFGYTF. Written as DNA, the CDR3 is TGTGCCGCCCATACAGGGGCTTTTGGCTACACCTTC.

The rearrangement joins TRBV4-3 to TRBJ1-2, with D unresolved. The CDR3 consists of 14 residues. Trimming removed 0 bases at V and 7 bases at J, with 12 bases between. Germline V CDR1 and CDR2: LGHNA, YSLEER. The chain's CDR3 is CASSQDWSEGGYTF. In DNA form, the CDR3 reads TGCGCCAGCAGCCAAGATTGGAGCGAGGGTGGCTACACCTTC.

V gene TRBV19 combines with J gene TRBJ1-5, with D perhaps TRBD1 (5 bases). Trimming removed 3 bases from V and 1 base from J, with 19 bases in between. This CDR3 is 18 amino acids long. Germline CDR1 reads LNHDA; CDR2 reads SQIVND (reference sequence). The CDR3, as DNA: TGTGCCAGTAGTATCGGAATGGGGGGGAGTTTGAGCAATCAGCCCCAGCATTTT. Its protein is CASSIGMGGSLSNQPQHF.

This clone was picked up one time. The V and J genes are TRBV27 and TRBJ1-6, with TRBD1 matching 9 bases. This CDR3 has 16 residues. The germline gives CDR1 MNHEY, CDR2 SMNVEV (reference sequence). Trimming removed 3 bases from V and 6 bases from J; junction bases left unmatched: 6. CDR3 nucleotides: TGTGCCAGCAGTTTCCGACAGGGGGGGAGTAATTCACCCCTCCACTTT. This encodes CASSFRQGGSNSPLHF.

Written as DNA, the CDR3 is TGTGCCAGCAGTGAAGCGCGACCTGGCTACACCTTC. Translation: CASSEARPGYTF. The V and J genes are TRBV2 and TRBJ1-2; D unresolved. Per the germline V gene, CDR1 is SNHLY and CDR2 is FYNNEI. CDR3 length equals 12 residues. Between the trimmed V and J ends, which lost 0 bases and 7 bases, there was a span of 6 bases.

The CDR3 nucleotides read TGTGCCAGCAGCTTAGCGACCAGGGGTCACACCGGGGAGCTGTTTTTT. Translated, it gives CASSLATRGHTGELFF. The rearrangement links TRBV7-2 to TRBJ2-2; possible D gene TRBD1, 6 bases. CDR3 length: 16 residues. The ends were cut back, 0 bases at V and 3 bases at J, with 11 bases in the middle. CDR1 is SGHTA, CDR2 FQGNSA, per germline.

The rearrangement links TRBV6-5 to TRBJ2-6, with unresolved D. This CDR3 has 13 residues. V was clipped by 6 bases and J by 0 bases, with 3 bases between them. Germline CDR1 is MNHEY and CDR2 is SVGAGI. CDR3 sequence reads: CASRVSGANVLTF. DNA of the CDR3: TGTGCCAGCAGAGTCTCTGGGGCCAACGTCCTGACTTTC.

CDR3: CAVGQGSYGYTF. The CDR3 nucleotides are TGTGCCGTAGGACAGGGAAGCTATGGCTACACCTTC. V is TRBV28 and J is TRBJ1-2, with 8 bases identical to TRBD1. J was trimmed by 4 bases and V by 11 bases; bases with no gene match: 6. The CDR3 is made up of 12 amino acids. Germline V lookup: CDR1 MDHEN, CDR2 SYDVKM.

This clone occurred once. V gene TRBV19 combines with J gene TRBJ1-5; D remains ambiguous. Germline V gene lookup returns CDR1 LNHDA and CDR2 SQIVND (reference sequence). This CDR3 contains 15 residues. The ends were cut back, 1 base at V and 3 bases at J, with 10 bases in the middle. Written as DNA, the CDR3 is TGTGCCAGTAGTATAGTCTTGGGCTACAATCAGCCCCAGCATTTT. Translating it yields CASSIVLGYNQPQHF.

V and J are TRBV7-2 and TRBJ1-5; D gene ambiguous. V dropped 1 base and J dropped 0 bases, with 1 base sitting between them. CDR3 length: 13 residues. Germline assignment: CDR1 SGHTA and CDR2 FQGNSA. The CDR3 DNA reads TGTGCCAGCAGCTTAGATAGCAATCAGCCCCAGCATTTT. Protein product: CASSLDSNQPQHF.

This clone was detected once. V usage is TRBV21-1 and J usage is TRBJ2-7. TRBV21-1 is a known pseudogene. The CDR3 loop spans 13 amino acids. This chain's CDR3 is CARGNTSSYEQYF. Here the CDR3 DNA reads TGTGCCAGAGGGAATACGAGCTCCTACGAGCAGTACTTC.

CDR3 residues: CASGRGYEQFF. DNA of the CDR3: TGCGCCAGCGGGAGGGGGTATGAGCAGTTCTTC. The rearrangement uses TRBV5-1 and TRBJ2-1, with D maybe TRBD2 (7 bases). Germline assignment: CDR1 SGHRS and CDR2 YFSETQ. CDR3 length equals 11 residues. Trimming stripped 7 bases from V and 8 bases from J, with 10 bases between.

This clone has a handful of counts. CDR3 in amino acids: CASGLPAGKQYF. CDR3 DNA sequence: TGTGCCAGCGGGCTCCCCGCGGGCAAGCAGTACTTC. The chain has TRBV27 and TRBJ2-7; D is perhaps TRBD2 (5 bases). CDR1 is MNHEY, CDR2 SMNVEV, per germline (reference sequence). The V gene lost 8 bases and the J gene lost 8 bases, with 16 bases spanning the gap. This CDR3 has 12 residues.

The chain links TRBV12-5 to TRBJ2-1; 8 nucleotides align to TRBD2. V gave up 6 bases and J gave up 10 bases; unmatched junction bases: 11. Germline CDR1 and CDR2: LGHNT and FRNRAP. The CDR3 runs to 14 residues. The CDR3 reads CASGHPPGGREQFF. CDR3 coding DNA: TGTGCTAGTGGCCACCCCCCGGGGGGGCGCGAGCAGTTCTTC.

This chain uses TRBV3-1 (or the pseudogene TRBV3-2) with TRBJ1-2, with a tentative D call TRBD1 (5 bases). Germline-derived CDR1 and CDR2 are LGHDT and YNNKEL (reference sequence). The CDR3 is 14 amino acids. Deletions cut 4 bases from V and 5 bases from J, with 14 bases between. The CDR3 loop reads CASSLRGHEYGYTF. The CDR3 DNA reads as TGTGCCAGCAGCCTAAGAGGACATGAGTATGGCTACACCTTC.

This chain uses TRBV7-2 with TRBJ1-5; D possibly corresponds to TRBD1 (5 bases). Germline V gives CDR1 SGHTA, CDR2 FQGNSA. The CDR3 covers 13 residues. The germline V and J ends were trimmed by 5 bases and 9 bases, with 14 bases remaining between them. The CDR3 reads CASSPGALGPQHF. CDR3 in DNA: TGTGCCAGCAGCCCCGGGGCCCTGGGGCCCCAGCATTTT.

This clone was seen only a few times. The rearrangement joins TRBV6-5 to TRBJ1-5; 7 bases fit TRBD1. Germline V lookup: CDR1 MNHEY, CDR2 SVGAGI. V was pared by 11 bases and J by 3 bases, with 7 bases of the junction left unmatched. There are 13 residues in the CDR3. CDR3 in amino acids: CAEGTDPNQPQHF. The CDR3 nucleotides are TGTGCCGAGGGGACAGACCCCAATCAGCCCCAGCATTTT.

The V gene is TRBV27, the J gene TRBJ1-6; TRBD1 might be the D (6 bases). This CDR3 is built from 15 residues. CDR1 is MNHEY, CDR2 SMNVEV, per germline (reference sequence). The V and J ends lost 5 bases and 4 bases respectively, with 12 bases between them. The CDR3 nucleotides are TGTGCCAGCAGTAGGGGGGACATGTATAATTCACCCCTCCACTTT. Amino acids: CASSRGDMYNSPLHF.

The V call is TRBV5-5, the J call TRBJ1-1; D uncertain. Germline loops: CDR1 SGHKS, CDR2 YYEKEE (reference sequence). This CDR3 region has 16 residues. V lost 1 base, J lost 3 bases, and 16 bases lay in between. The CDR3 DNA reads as TGTGCCAGCAGCTTGCGGGTCCCGGCGGGGTACACTGAAGCTTTCTTT. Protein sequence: CASSLRVPAGYTEAFF. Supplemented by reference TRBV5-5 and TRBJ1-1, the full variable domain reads DAGVTQSPTHLIKTRGQQVTLRCSPISGHKSVSWYQQVLGQGPQFIFQYYEKEERGRGNFPDRFSARQFPNYSSELNVNALLLGDSALYLCASSLRVPAGYTEAFFGQGTRLTVV.